A selection of T cell receptor beta chains follows, all from one sample in a study of beta chain features in type 1 diabetes. TCRdb keeps only in-frame clones here, not all; method: immunoSEQ multiplex PCR. The table has hundreds of thousands of clones, roughly 13% seen once. Sequences were obtained from naive CD4+ T cells from blood. The receptors here all came from a woman aged 18-35 years with type 1 diabetes. The CDR3 runs from the conserved cysteine through the conserved F or W. The D gene is left open where the match is weak. Only part of the rows carry a size: once, few, many, or a class if the clone is expanded.

V: TRBV7-2; J: TRBJ2-5; D: NA; size: few; DNA: TGTGCCAGCAGCGTCCTGAGGGGGCAAGAGACCCAGTACTTC; CDR3: CASSVLRGQETQYF
V: TRBV7-3; J: TRBJ2-3; D: TRBD1; size: few; DNA: TGTGCCAGCAGCTTATCAGGGGGAGCCGGCGCAGATACGCAGTATTTT; CDR3: CASSLSGGAGADTQYF
V: TRBV18; J: TRBJ2-7; D: TRBD2; size: few; DNA: TGTGCCAGCTCTCGCCTCGGGACTAGCGGGAGCTACGAGCAGTACTTC; CDR3: CASSRLGTSGSYEQYF
V: TRBV6-6; J: TRBJ1-2; D: NA; size: NA; DNA: TGTGCCAGCAGTTACGGGAGTGTCCCTTATGGCTACACCTTC; CDR3: CASSYGSVPYGYTF
V: TRBV5-4; J: TRBJ2-3; D: TRBD2; size: NA; DNA: TGTGCCAGCAGCCGTTCTAGCGGGGGGGTAGATACGCAGTATTTT; CDR3: CASSRSSGGVDTQYF
V: TRBV2; J: TRBJ2-5; D: NA; size: few; DNA: TGTGCCAGCAGTGAGGTAGACCAAGAGACCCAGTACTTC; CDR3: CASSEVDQETQYF
V: TRBV18; J: TRBJ2-2; D: NA; size: few; DNA: TGTGCCAGCTCACCACCGAGCGTCCGGGAGCTGTTTTTT; CDR3: CASSPPSVRELFF
V: TRBV4-2; J: TRBJ1-5; D: TRBD1; size: NA; DNA: TGTGCCAGCAGCCAGGACAGGGGATACAATCAGCCCCAGCATTTT; CDR3: CASSQDRGYNQPQHF
V: TRBV19; J: TRBJ2-7; D: NA; size: NA; DNA: TGTGCCACCTCGGAGGGTGCGGCTAACGAGCAGTACTTC; CDR3: CATSEGAANEQYF
V: TRBV11-2; J: TRBJ2-3; D: NA; size: NA; DNA: TGTGCCAGCAGCTTAGTAGGAGAGCGGGCTACGCAGTATTTT; CDR3: CASSLVGERATQYF
V: TRBV30; J: TRBJ1-2; D: NA; size: NA; DNA: TGTGCCTGGAGGGAGGCCGGGATCATCTATGGCTACACCTTC; CDR3: CAWREAGIIYGYTF
V: TRBV15; J: TRBJ2-3; D: TRBD2; size: NA; DNA: TGTGCCACCAGCACCGGACTAGCGGGAGGGGTAGATACGCAGTATTTT; CDR3: CATSTGLAGGVDTQYF
V: TRBV12-5; J: TRBJ2-5; D: NA; size: NA; DNA: TGTGCTAGTGGTTTGACAGGGTTAGGAGAGACCCAGTACTTC; CDR3: CASGLTGLGETQYF
V: TRBV7-3; J: TRBJ2-1; D: TRBD2; size: NA; DNA: TGTGCCAGCAGCTTAATCCCCTTATTGACGGGAGGGCCGGGGAATGAGCAGTTCTTC; CDR3: CASSLIPLLTGGPGNEQFF
V: TRBV9; J: TRBJ2-5; D: NA; size: few; DNA: TGTGCCAGCAGCGAGGGACTTCCTCCCCAAGAGACCCAGTACTTC; CDR3: CASSEGLPPQETQYF
V: TRBV5-1; J: TRBJ2-1; D: TRBD2; size: few; DNA: TGCGCCAGCAGCTTGGCCCCTCAAGTAGCGGGGGCGTTCAATGAGCAGTTCTTC; CDR3: CASSLAPQVAGAFNEQFF
V: TRBV4-3; J: TRBJ2-3; D: NA; size: few; DNA: TGCGCCAGCAGCCGGGGGGGCACAGATACGCAGTATTTT; CDR3: CASSRGGTDTQYF
V: TRBV6-5; J: TRBJ1-2; D: NA; size: NA; DNA: TGTGCCAGCAGTTTAGTAAAGGCAGGTAGATATGGCTACACCTTC; CDR3: CASSLVKAGRYGYTF
V: TRBV7-2; J: TRBJ1-2; D: NA; size: NA; DNA: TGTGCCAGCAGCCCCAGGCCTCCGGGAGTAGTTGACTACACCTTC; CDR3: CASSPRPPGVVDYTF
V: TRBV29-1; J: TRBJ2-7; D: NA; size: NA; DNA: TGCAGCGTGATACCGGGACTCGCAGGCTACGAGCAGTACTTC; CDR3: CSVIPGLAGYEQYF
V: TRBV25-1; J: TRBJ1-2; D: NA; size: NA; DNA: TGTGCCAGCAGTTCACCTAACGACATAGGCTACACCTTC; CDR3: CASSSPNDIGYTF
V: TRBV4-2; J: TRBJ1-2; D: NA; size: NA; DNA: TGTGCCAGCAGCCAAGATACGGGGGAATCTGGCTACACCTTC; CDR3: CASSQDTGESGYTF
V: TRBV6-5; J: TRBJ1-2; D: NA; size: few; DNA: TGTGCCAGCAGGAGAACAGGGCGGTATGGCTACACCTTC; CDR3: CASRRTGRYGYTF
V: TRBV20-1; J: TRBJ1-2; D: TRBD1; size: few; DNA: TGCAGTGCTTCAGGGGGCGTTGGCTACACCTTC; CDR3: CSASGGVGYTF
V: TRBV4-3; J: TRBJ2-1; D: TRBD2; size: few; DNA: TGCGCCAGCAGCCCCCTGATTGCTAGCGGGAGTGGTAATGAGCAGTTCTTC; CDR3: CASSPLIASGSGNEQFF
V: TRBV28; J: TRBJ1-5; D: TRBD1; size: few; DNA: TGTGCCAGCGCTGGACAGGACCATCAGCCCCAGCATTTT; CDR3: CASAGQDHQPQHF
V: TRBV11-2; J: TRBJ2-7; D: NA; size: few; DNA: TGTGCCAGCAGTCGGGGTATAGGGTACGAGCAGTACTTC; CDR3: CASSRGIGYEQYF
V: TRBV2; J: TRBJ2-7; D: NA; size: NA; DNA: TGTGCCAGCAGTATCCGGGACACCTACTTC; CDR3: CASSIRDTYF
V: TRBV28; J: TRBJ2-4; D: NA; size: NA; DNA: TGTGCCAGCATGCGGTATGACTCTTGGTACTTC; CDR3: CASMRYDSWYF
V: TRBV5-1; J: TRBJ2-1; D: NA; size: few; DNA: TGCGCCAGCAGCCGGGGGTTGGATGAGCAGTTCTTC; CDR3: CASSRGLDEQFF
V: TRBV6-6; J: TRBJ2-1; D: NA; size: NA; DNA: TGTGCCAGCAGTTCGGCGGAGGGGTGGAACAATGAGCAGTTCTTC; CDR3: CASSSAEGWNNEQFF
V: TRBV9; J: TRBJ2-2; D: NA; size: few; DNA: TGTGCCAGCAGCGCCTCCTTAGCGACCGGGGAGCTGTTTTTT; CDR3: CASSASLATGELFF
V: TRBV4-1; J: TRBJ2-1; D: TRBD1; size: few; DNA: TGCGCCAGCAGCCCTCCAGGGACAGCTTACAATGAGCAGTTCTTC; CDR3: CASSPPGTAYNEQFF
V: TRBV30; J: TRBJ1-1; D: NA; size: NA; DNA: TGTGCCTGGAGTCCCTCAATTGCCCCCGGTACTGAAGCTTTCTTT; CDR3: CAWSPSIAPGTEAFF
V: TRBV19; J: TRBJ2-1; D: NA; size: few; DNA: TGTGCCAGTAGTATCTCAGGGAAAGGGGCCTACAATGAGCAGTTCTTC; CDR3: CASSISGKGAYNEQFF
V: TRBV21-1; J: TRBJ1-1; D: NA; size: NA; DNA: TGTGCCAGCAGCAAAGGGGCAGGGCCGGGCACTGAAGCTTTCTTT; CDR3: CASSKGAGPGTEAFF
V: TRBV4-3; J: TRBJ2-5; D: NA; size: few; DNA: TGCGCCAGCAGCCAAGATACAGACTACCGGGGGGAGACCCAGTACTTC; CDR3: CASSQDTDYRGETQYF
V: TRBV4-1; J: TRBJ2-5; D: NA; size: few; DNA: TGCGCCAGCAGCCGCCAGAGCGGCCAAGAGACCCAGTACTTC; CDR3: CASSRQSGQETQYF
V: TRBV11-2; J: TRBJ2-7; D: TRBD1; size: NA; DNA: TGTGCCAGCAGAACAGGGGTTCTTTTGAGCGAGCAGTACTTC; CDR3: CASRTGVLLSEQYF
V: TRBV30; J: TRBJ2-1; D: TRBD2; size: NA; DNA: TGTGCCTGGACCCTCTCCTTATTTAGCGGGAGCTCCTACAATGAGCAGTTCTTC; CDR3: CAWTLSLFSGSSYNEQFF
V: TRBV7-3; J: TRBJ1-2; D: NA; size: NA; DNA: TGTGCCAGCAGCTTTGCTACCGGGGTCGGTTATGGCTACACCTTC; CDR3: CASSFATGVGYGYTF
V: TRBV7-2; J: TRBJ1-2; D: NA; size: few; DNA: TGTGCCAGCAGCGCGGGACTTGGGAGCTACACCTTC; CDR3: CASSAGLGSYTF
V: TRBV9; J: TRBJ1-1; D: NA; size: few; DNA: TGTGCCAGCAGCGTAGTAGTGACAGAGGAAGCTTTCTTT; CDR3: CASSVVVTEEAFF
V: TRBV16; J: TRBJ1-5; D: TRBD1; size: few; DNA: TGTGCCAGCGCCTTTCGTGTGACAGGGGATAATCAGCCCCAGCATTTT; CDR3: CASAFRVTGDNQPQHF
V: TRBV28; J: TRBJ2-3; D: TRBD2; size: NA; DNA: TGTGCCAGCAGTTCTGAGACTAGCTGGTTAGATACGCAGTATTTT; CDR3: CASSSETSWLDTQYF
V: TRBV27; J: TRBJ2-6; D: TRBD2; size: NA; DNA: TGTGCCAGCAGGAACGGGGGGGTTAGGGCCAACGTCCTGACTTTC; CDR3: CASRNGGVRANVLTF
V: TRBV23-1; J: TRBJ2-3; D: NA; size: NA; DNA: TGCGCCAGCAGTCAATACCGACAGCTGGTAGATACGCAGTATTTT; CDR3: CASSQYRQLVDTQYF
V: TRBV29-1; J: TRBJ2-2; D: TRBD2; size: NA; DNA: TGCAGCGTTGAGGGCGGGAGCAACACCGGGGAGCTGTTTTTT; CDR3: CSVEGGSNTGELFF
V: TRBV9; J: TRBJ2-5; D: NA; size: NA; DNA: TGTGCCAGCAGCGCGGAGTTTGCTCGATCAGAGACCCAGTACTTC; CDR3: CASSAEFARSETQYF
V: TRBV7-2; J: TRBJ2-7; D: TRBD2; size: once; DNA: TGTGCCAGCAGCTTAGTTCCGGGGGGCTACGAGCAGTACTTC; CDR3: CASSLVPGGYEQYF
V: TRBV7-8; J: TRBJ2-2; D: TRBD1; size: NA; DNA: TGTGCCAGCAGCCCCGACAGGGTAGGGACCGGGGAGCTGTTTTTT; CDR3: CASSPDRVGTGELFF